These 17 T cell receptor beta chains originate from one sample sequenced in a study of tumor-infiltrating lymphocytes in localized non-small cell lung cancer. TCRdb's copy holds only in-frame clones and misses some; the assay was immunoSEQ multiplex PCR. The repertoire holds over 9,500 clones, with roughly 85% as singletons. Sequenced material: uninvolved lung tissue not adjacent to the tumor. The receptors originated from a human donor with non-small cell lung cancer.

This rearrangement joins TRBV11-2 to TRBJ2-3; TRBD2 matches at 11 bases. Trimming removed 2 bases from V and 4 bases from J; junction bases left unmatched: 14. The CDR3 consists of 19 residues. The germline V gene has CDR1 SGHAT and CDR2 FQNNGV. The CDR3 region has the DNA TGTGCCAGCAGCTTAATTCCCCCCGTAGCGGGGGGGCTTGCAGATACGCAGTATTTT. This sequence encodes CASSLIPPVAGGLADTQYF.

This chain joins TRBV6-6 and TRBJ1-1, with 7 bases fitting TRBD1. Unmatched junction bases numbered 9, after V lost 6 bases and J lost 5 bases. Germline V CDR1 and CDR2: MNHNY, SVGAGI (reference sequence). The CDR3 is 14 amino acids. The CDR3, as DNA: TGTGCCAGCAGCACAGGGGCCCTGGGGACTGAAGCTTTCTTT. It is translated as CASSTGALGTEAFF.

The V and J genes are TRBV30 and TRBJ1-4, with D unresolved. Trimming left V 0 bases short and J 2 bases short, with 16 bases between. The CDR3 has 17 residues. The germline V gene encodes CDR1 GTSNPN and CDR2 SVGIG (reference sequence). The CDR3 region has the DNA TGTGCCTGGAGTGTACTTGGGGTAATACCTACTAATGAAAAACTGTTTTTT. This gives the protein CAWSVLGVIPTNEKLFF.

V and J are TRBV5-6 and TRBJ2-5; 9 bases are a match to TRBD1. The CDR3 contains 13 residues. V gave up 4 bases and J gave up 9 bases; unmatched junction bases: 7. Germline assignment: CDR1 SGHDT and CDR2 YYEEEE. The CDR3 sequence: CASSPGQGRAQYF. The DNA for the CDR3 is TGTGCCAGCAGCCCGGGACAGGGTAGAGCCCAGTACTTC.

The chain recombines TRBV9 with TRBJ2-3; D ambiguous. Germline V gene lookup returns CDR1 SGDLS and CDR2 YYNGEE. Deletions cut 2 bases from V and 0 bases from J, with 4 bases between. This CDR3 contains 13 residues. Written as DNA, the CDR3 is TGTGCCAGCAGCGTTACTAGCACAGATACGCAGTATTTT. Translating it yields CASSVTSTDTQYF.

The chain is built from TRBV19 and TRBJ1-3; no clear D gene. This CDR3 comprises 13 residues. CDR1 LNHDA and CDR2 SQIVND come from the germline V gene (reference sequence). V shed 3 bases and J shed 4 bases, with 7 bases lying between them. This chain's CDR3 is CASSMNGGNTIYF. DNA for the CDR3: TGTGCCAGTAGTATGAACGGAGGAAACACCATATATTTT.

Here the CDR3 DNA reads TGTGCCAGCAGGACGACTAGCGACTCCTACGAGCAGTACTTC. Translation gives CASRTTSDSYEQYF. V and J are TRBV6-6 and TRBJ2-7, with TRBD2 identical over 8 bases. Germline V gives CDR1 MNHNY, CDR2 SVGAGI (reference sequence). There are 14 residues in the CDR3. J lost 0 bases, V lost 6 bases, and 4 bases had no gene match.

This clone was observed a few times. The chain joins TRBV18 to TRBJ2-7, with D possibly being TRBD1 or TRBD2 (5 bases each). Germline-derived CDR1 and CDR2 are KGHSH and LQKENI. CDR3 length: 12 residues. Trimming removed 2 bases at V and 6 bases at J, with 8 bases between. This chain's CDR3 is CASSPGGPEQYF. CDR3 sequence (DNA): TGTGCCAGCTCACCAGGGGGTCCCGAGCAGTACTTC.

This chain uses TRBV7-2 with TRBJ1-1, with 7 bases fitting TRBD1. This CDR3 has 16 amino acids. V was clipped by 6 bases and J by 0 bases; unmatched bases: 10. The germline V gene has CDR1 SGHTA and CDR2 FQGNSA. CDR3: CASRANRGSMNTEAFF. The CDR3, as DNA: TGTGCCAGCAGGGCAAACAGGGGTTCTATGAACACTGAAGCTTTCTTT. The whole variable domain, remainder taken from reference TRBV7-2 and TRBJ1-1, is GAGVSQSPSNKVTEKGKDVELRCDPISGHTALYWYRQSLGQGLEFLIYFQGNSAPDKSGLPSDRFSAERTGGSVSTLTIQRTQQEDSAVYLCASRANRGSMNTEAFFGQGTRLTVV.

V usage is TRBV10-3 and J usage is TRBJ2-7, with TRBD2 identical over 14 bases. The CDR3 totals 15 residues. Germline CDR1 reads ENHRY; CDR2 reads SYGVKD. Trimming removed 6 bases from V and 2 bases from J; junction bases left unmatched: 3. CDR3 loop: CAIRGLAGGPYEQYF. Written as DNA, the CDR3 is TGTGCCATCAGAGGACTAGCGGGGGGCCCCTACGAGCAGTACTTC.

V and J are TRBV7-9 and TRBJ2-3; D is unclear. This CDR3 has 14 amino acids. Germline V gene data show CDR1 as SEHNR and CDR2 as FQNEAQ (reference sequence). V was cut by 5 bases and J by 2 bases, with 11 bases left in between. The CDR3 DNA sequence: TGTGCCAGCAGCCCATTAACCTTCACAGATACGCAGTATTTT. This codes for CASSPLTFTDTQYF. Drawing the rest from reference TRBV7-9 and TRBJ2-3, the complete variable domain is DTGVSQNPRHKITKRGQNVTFRCDPISEHNRLYWYRQTLGQGPEFLTYFQNEAQLEKSRLLSDRFSAERPKGSFSTLEIQRTEQGDSAMYLCASSPLTFTDTQYFGPGTRLTVL.

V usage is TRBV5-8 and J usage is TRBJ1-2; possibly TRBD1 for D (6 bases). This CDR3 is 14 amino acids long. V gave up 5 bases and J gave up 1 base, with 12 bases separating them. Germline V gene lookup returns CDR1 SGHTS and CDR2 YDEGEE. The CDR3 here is CASRGRGFNYGYTF. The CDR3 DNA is TGTGCCAGCAGGGGTAGGGGGTTTAACTATGGCTACACCTTC.

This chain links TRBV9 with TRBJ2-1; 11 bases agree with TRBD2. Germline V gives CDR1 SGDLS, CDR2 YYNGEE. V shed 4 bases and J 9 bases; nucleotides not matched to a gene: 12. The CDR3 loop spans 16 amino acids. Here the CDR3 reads CASSPPGTSGLPEQFF. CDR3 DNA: TGTGCCAGCAGCCCCCCCGGGACTAGCGGACTCCCTGAGCAGTTCTTC.

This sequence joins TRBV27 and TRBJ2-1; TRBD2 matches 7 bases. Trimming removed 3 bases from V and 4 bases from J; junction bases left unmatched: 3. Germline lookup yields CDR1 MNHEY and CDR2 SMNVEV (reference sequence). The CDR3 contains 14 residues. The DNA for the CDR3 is TGTGCCAGCAGTTTGGGGACTAAATACAATGAGCAGTTCTTC. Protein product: CASSLGTKYNEQFF.

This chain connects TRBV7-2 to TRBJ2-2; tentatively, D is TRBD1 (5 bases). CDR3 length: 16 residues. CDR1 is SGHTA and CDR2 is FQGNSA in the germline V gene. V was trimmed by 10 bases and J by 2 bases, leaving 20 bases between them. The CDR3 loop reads CATPLSQGLNTGELFF. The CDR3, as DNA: TGTGCCACCCCCTTGTCGCAGGGATTAAACACCGGGGAGCTGTTTTTT.

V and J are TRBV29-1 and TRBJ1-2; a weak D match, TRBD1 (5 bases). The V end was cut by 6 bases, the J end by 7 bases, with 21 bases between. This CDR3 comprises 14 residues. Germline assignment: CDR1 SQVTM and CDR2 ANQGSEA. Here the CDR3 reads CSVAEQGRQSGYTF. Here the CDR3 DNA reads TGCAGCGTAGCCGAGCAGGGCCGGCAGAGTGGCTACACCTTC.

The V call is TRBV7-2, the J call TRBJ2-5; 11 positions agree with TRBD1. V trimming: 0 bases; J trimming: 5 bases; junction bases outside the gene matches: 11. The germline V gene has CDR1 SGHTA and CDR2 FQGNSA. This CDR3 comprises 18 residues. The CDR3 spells CASSLAGMGQGDEETQYF. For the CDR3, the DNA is TGTGCCAGCAGCTTAGCAGGGATGGGACAGGGGGACGAGGAGACCCAGTACTTC.